This entry features one T cell receptor beta chain sequence. This sample stems from a study of cytomegalovirus exposure and HLA in healthy donors. Profiling relied on immunoSEQ multiplex PCR, and the TCRdb table lists in-frame clones only, not all of them. Of 250,000 to 350,000 clones listed, 70% to 90% are singletons. Trimming shortened V by 1 base and J by 6 bases, and 11 bases separated the two germline ends. CDR1 is SGHRS, CDR2 YFSETQ, per germline. CDR3 length: 13 residues. This receptor was identified in a young man in good health and CMV-seronegative. This chain joins TRBV5-1 and TRBJ2-7, with a weak D call TRBD1 (6 bases). Specimen: PBMCs. CDR3 in DNA: TGCGCCAGCAGCTTGATTCTAGGGGGCGAGCAGTACTTC. It translates to CASSLILGGEQYF.